The 16 T cell receptor beta chains given below trace back to one sample, sequenced in a study of cytomegalovirus exposure and HLA in healthy donors. The PCR used 60 Vbeta and 13 Jbeta primers. The repertoire was sequenced with immunoSEQ multiplex PCR; TCRdb's copy has only in-frame clones and lacks some. The table gives some 72,000 clones; the top ten clones make up roughly 5% of it. Sequenced sample: PBMCs. The receptors stem from a man aged 30 to 39 in good health and CMV-seronegative.

The chain has TRBV5-4 and TRBJ2-3; D is possibly TRBD2 (5 bases). V lost 3 bases to trimming and J lost 5 bases, with 13 bases between them. This CDR3 comprises 14 residues. Looked up from germline, CDR1 is SGHNT and CDR2 is YYREEE (reference sequence). Written as DNA, the CDR3 is TGTGCCAGCAGCTCCGGGATCGGGGTAGATACGCAGTATTTT. Translated: CASSSGIGVDTQYF.

V usage is TRBV30 and J usage is TRBJ1-5, with a tentative D call TRBD1 (6 bases). The CDR3 is 12 amino acids. Germline V lookup: CDR1 GTSNPN, CDR2 SVGIG (reference sequence). Trimming shortened V by 5 bases and J by 4 bases, and 9 bases separated the two germline ends. CDR3 loop: CAWDTGNQPQHF. Written as DNA, the CDR3 is TGTGCCTGGGATACAGGGAATCAGCCCCAGCATTTT.

The chain couples TRBV6-5 to TRBJ1-1; 8 bases line up with TRBD1. Losses at the gene ends were 4 bases for V and 2 bases for J; bases not matched to a gene: 6. Germline CDR1 is MNHEY and CDR2 is SVGAGI. The CDR3 is 15 residues long. This chain's CDR3 is CASSSQQGGNTEAFF. CDR3 sequence (DNA): TGTGCCAGCAGTTCTCAACAGGGGGGAAACACTGAAGCTTTCTTT.

The J gene is TRBJ1-2, the V gene TRBV5-1; D not resolved. Germline loops: CDR1 SGHRS, CDR2 YFSETQ. The CDR3 loop spans 13 amino acids. The V end was cut by 7 bases, the J end by 2 bases, with 12 bases between. The CDR3, as DNA: TGCGCCAGCTCCGCCGAGGGCAACTATGGCTACACCTTC. Amino acid sequence: CASSAEGNYGYTF.

The V gene is TRBV9, the J gene TRBJ2-7, with a tentative D call TRBD2 (6 bases). V was cut by 2 bases and J by 0 bases, with 12 bases left in between. The CDR3 sequence is 15 residues long. Germline CDR1 reads SGDLS; CDR2 reads YYNGEE. The CDR3: CASSVGSGLSYEQYF. CDR3 nucleotides: TGTGCCAGCAGCGTTGGTAGCGGTCTCTCCTACGAGCAGTACTTC.

V and J are TRBV18 and TRBJ2-3; 11 nucleotides line up with TRBD2. The germline gives CDR1 KGHSH, CDR2 LQKENI. The CDR3 spans 19 residues. With V trimmed by 5 bases and J by 6 bases, 19 bases remained unmatched. CDR3 sequence reads: CASSLTRRTLAGGADTQYF. CDR3 sequence (DNA): TGTGCCAGCTCATTAACACGACGGACCCTAGCGGGGGGAGCGGATACGCAGTATTTT.

V gene TRBV4-3 combines with J gene TRBJ1-1, with D possibly being TRBD1 (5 bases). There are 12 residues in the CDR3. Germline-derived CDR1 and CDR2 are LGHNA and YSLEER. Trimming took off 0 bases at V and 9 bases at J, with 8 bases between the two ends. The CDR3: CASSQEGRQAFF. The CDR3 DNA follows: TGCGCCAGCAGCCAAGAGGGGCGTCAAGCTTTCTTT.

The DNA of the CDR3 is TGTGCCAGCAGGACGAACGAACCCGGGTCCTATGGCTACACCTTC. Its protein is CASRTNEPGSYGYTF. The V and J genes are TRBV27 and TRBJ1-2; D not certain. V lost 6 bases, J lost 4 bases, and 18 bases lay in between. The CDR3 covers 15 residues. Germline V lookup: CDR1 MNHEY, CDR2 SMNVEV (reference sequence).

The chain is built from TRBV10-3 and TRBJ1-3; 9 bases match TRBD1. The germline CDR1 and CDR2 sequences are ENHRY and SYGVKD. V lost 8 bases to trimming and J lost 2 bases; unmatched junction nucleotides: 10. The CDR3 contains 16 residues. In DNA, the CDR3 is TGTGCCATCGAAAACAGGGGGCTAAAGGCTGGAAACACCATATATTTT. Translating it yields CAIENRGLKAGNTIYF.

The V gene is TRBV9, the J gene TRBJ2-5; 8 nucleotides match TRBD2. Per the germline V gene, CDR1 is SGDLS and CDR2 is YYNGEE. The CDR3 loop spans 15 amino acids. V trimming: 3 bases; J trimming: 5 bases; junction bases outside the gene matches: 9. The CDR3 protein is CASSAGGVALETQYF. CDR3 sequence (DNA): TGTGCCAGCAGCGCGGGGGGGGTGGCACTCGAGACCCAGTACTTC.

V and J are TRBV25-1 and TRBJ2-3, with D perhaps TRBD2 (5 bases). There are 13 residues in the CDR3. Germline lookup yields CDR1 MGHDK and CDR2 SYGVNS. V was pared by 8 bases and J by 0 bases, with 9 bases between. This chain's CDR3 is CASCGLSTDTQYF. As DNA, the CDR3 is TGTGCCAGCTGCGGGCTTAGCACAGATACGCAGTATTTT.

The V and J genes are TRBV18 and TRBJ2-2; D unclear. Germline V gene data show CDR1 as KGHSH and CDR2 as LQKENI. The CDR3 extends over 14 amino acids. Trimming took off 2 bases at V and 6 bases at J, with 10 bases between the two ends. CDR3 bases: TGTGCCAGCTCACCAGCAGGTAACGCCGGGGAGCTGTTTTTT. It specifies CASSPAGNAGELFF.

The gene calls are TRBV4-2 and TRBJ2-7; no clear D. Germline V gene lookup returns CDR1 LGHNA and CDR2 YNFKEQ. Trimming stripped 3 bases from V and 0 bases from J, with 12 bases between. The CDR3 spans 15 residues. The CDR3 spells CASSQLGLYSYEQYF. CDR3 coding DNA: TGTGCCAGCAGCCAGTTGGGCCTCTACTCCTACGAGCAGTACTTC.

J is TRBJ2-6 and V is TRBV19, with 7 nucleotides matching TRBD1. Germline CDR1 reads LNHDA; CDR2 reads SQIVND (reference sequence). J was trimmed by 1 base and V by 5 bases; bases with no gene match: 5. The CDR3 length is 16 residues. The CDR3 loop is CASSAGDSSGANVLTF. CDR3 DNA: TGTGCCAGTAGTGCCGGGGACAGTTCTGGGGCCAACGTCCTGACTTTC. The full variable domain, in which reference TRBV19 and TRBJ2-6 provide the parts outside the CDR3, is DGGITQSPKYLFRKEGQNVTLSCEQNLNHDAMYWYRQDPGQGLRLIYYSQIVNDFQKGDIAEGYSVSREKKESFPLTVTSAQKNPTAFYLCASSAGDSSGANVLTFGAGSRLTVL.

The chain is built from TRBV5-6 and TRBJ1-2; D is ambiguous. CDR3 length: 13 amino acids. Trimming pared 0 bases from V and 3 bases from J, leaving 6 bases between. The germline gives CDR1 SGHDT, CDR2 YYEEEE. CDR3 coding DNA: TGTGCCAGCAGCTTGGAAGGAGACTATGGCTACACCTTC. It translates to CASSLEGDYGYTF.

This chain uses TRBV2 with TRBJ1-3; weak D call: TRBD1 (5 bases). V lost 5 bases to trimming and J lost 1 base, with 18 bases between them. Per germline, CDR1 SNHLY and CDR2 FYNNEI. The CDR3 sequence is 17 residues long. Here the CDR3 reads CASSTAGGTASGNTIYF. CDR3 nucleotide sequence: TGTGCCAGCAGTACTGCCGGGGGAACAGCATCTGGAAACACCATATATTTT. The full variable domain, rest sourced from reference TRBV2 and TRBJ1-3, is EPEVTQTPSHQVTQMGQEVILRCVPISNHLYFYWYRQILGQKVEFLVSFYNNEISEKSEIFDDQFSVERPDGSNFTLKIRSTKLEDSAMYFCASSTAGGTASGNTIYFGEGSWLTVV.